This T cell receptor beta chain was documented in a study of MAIT cells during Salmonella Paratyphi A infection (dated 2017 in TCRdb). About the full investigation: A single dose of 1-5x10^3 CFU of S. Paratyphi A strain NVGH308 was ingested by adult volunteers aged 18 to 60. Diagnosed volunteers received ciprofloxacin 500 mg twice daily for 14 days starting at diagnosis. Paper-wide results and their limitations: MAIT TRBV usage was oligoclonal with a preference for TRBV20 and TRBV6, and infection appeared not to change this usage. The availability of volunteer samples limited the sample sizes, but these sizes were considered adequate to detect differences between groups. From baseline to mid-infection, the space taken up by over-represented MAIT clonotypes dropped significantly (roughly 0.17 to 0.10), whereas no significant difference was seen post-infection. Compared with healthy controls, diagnosed volunteers had more expansion or contraction among the top five MAIT clonotypes (around 0.52 versus 0.13), a finding that suggests the repertoire is reshaped by infection.

This clonotype turned up a few times. The target of this receptor is not known. Base qualities are not recorded, but no much larger clone differs from it by a single base. Library preparation used 5' RACE. TCRbeta was amplified in two PCR rounds using Phusion High-Fidelity polymerase, and the primers carried sample-specific barcodes. TCRbeta libraries were generated by template-switch cDNA synthesis with SMARTScribe reverse transcriptase and a TRBC-specific primer. After barcoding, samples were pooled and then prepared using the NEBNext Ultra DNA Library Prep Kit for Illumina. The libraries were sequenced on an Illumina MiSeq using the MiSeq reagent kit v2, 300 cycles. The authors' analysis ran thus. Jemultiplexer was used to demultiplex reads by barcode, and MiTCR with default parameters handled the alignment. Non-functional sequences were removed with VDJtools, and each clonotype was defined by its amino acid sequence, with frequencies calculated from the assigned sequence reads. In the clonal space homeostasis analysis, clonotypes were binned by frequency as over-represented (0.05-1), large, medium and small. The raw public data were reprocessed by TCRdb itself: fastp quality trimming at Q25, MiXCR clonotype calling, in-frame beta chains only. Every distinct CDR3 protein forms one entry, paired with its most common genes and DNA. The V and J calls shown here were made by TCRdb, not taken from the authors' results. Recorded for this sample are about 600 distinct CDR3 sequences; approximately 30% of them occurred a single time. Less than 30% of the sample rests with the top ten.

What the time point label conveys for this sample: mid-infection, around enteric fever diagnosis. Using flow cytometry, MAIT cells, defined as Valpha7.2+ CD161+ T cells, were identified and sorted. In a handful of volunteers who developed enteric fever after controlled oral challenge with live Salmonella Paratyphi A, circulating MAIT cell TCRbeta repertoires were profiled over time. MAIT cell samples were contributed by each diagnosed volunteer at pre-infection, mid-infection and post-infection timepoints. A diagnosis of enteric fever was based on Paratyphi A bacteremia and/or a persistent fever above 38 degrees C that lasted longer than 12 hours. Diagnosis of infection in challenged volunteers occurred between day 4 and day 7 after challenge. Between roughly 5,000 and 11,000 MAIT cells per sample were sorted directly into RNAqueous-Micro lysis buffer for RNA extraction. Lymphoprep gradient centrifugation was used to isolate peripheral blood mononuclear cells from blood samples and leukocyte cones. Cell sorting used a BD FACSAria Fusion or BD FACSAria III sorter.

For CDR1 and CDR2, the germline V gene (reference sequence) lists SEHNR and FQNEAQ. V is reduced by 3 bases and J by 1 base, leaving a spacing of 9 bases between them. The cysteine opens and the phenylalanine closes a CDR3 of 14 amino acids. Solely the CDR3 DNA is kept, with 42 bases framed from the first base. The sequencing used MAIT cells from PBMCs, collected at the middle sampling point of the challenge study. The sequence links TRBV7-9 to TRBJ1-1; no D segment can be confidently identified. This clonotype was sampled from a person aged 18-69 years who was deliberately infected with Salmonella Paratyphi A in a paratyphoid fever challenge study. The nucleotide sequence is TGTGCCAGCAGCTTCGGCAGACCGAACACTGAAGCTTTCTTT. This gives the protein CASSFGRPNTEAFF.